A selection of T cell receptor beta chains follows, all from one sample in a study of cytomegalovirus exposure and HLA in healthy donors. The repertoire was sequenced with immunoSEQ multiplex PCR; TCRdb's copy has only in-frame clones and lacks some. The table records around 160,000 clones, 75% to 85% of them present only once. The specimen was PBMCs. The receptor set was obtained from a male donor in good health and CMV-seropositive. Each CDR3 is given with its conserved first and last residue. Each record gives: D gene, CDR3 length, J gene, V gene, clone size, CDR3 protein, CDR3 DNA. D genes are given only for firm matches. Clone size, where shown, is once, few, many, or a class for clones that have expanded.

TRBD1 | 14 | TRBJ2-7 | TRBV4-1 | . | CASSQVGGTYEQYF | TGCGCCAGCAGCCAAGTAGGGGGCACGTACGAGCAGTACTTC
TRBD1 | 17 | TRBJ2-2 | TRBV5-1 | . | CASRHYRGYSNTGELFF | TGCGCCAGCAGGCATTACAGGGGATACTCGAACACCGGGGAGCTGTTTTTT
. | 16 | TRBJ2-2 | TRBV9 | . | CASSPRGAANTGELFF | TGTGCCAGCAGCCCCCGGGGGGCCGCGAACACCGGGGAGCTGTTTTTT
TRBD1 | 17 | TRBJ1-2 | TRBV5-1 | . | CASSLDSRGRVPYGYTF | TGCGCCAGCAGCTTGGACTCCAGGGGGCGCGTTCCCTATGGCTACACCTTC
TRBD1 | 16 | TRBJ1-4 | TRBV4-1 | . | CASSQEPWDSNEKLFF | TGCGCCAGCAGCCAAGAACCTTGGGACAGTAATGAAAAACTGTTTTTT
. | 15 | TRBJ2-2 | TRBV7-8 | . | CASSLAGGNTGELFF | TGTGCCAGCAGCTTAGCCGGGGGTAACACCGGGGAGCTGTTTTTT
TRBD2 | 16 | TRBJ2-3 | TRBV2 | once | CASSEVLAGDKNTQYF | TGTGCCAGCAGTGAAGTCCTAGCGGGGGATAAAAATACGCAGTATTTT
TRBD2 | 16 | TRBJ2-1 | TRBV19 | . | CASSAPLAGLHNEQFF | TGTGCCAGTAGTGCCCCCCTAGCGGGGCTCCACAATGAGCAGTTCTTC
. | 17 | TRBJ1-2 | TRBV4-1 | . | CASSHPSNTGYLYGYTF | TGCGCCAGCAGCCACCCTTCGAACACAGGCTACCTTTATGGCTACACCTTC
. | 14 | TRBJ1-5 | TRBV2 | few | CASSPYSQGQPQHF | TGTGCCAGCAGTCCCTATTCGCAGGGGCAGCCCCAGCATTTT
TRBD2 | 15 | TRBJ2-1 | TRBV2 | . | CASTRSSGGPYEQFF | TGTGCCAGCACCCGCTCCAGCGGGGGGCCCTATGAGCAGTTCTTC
. | 13 | TRBJ1-6 | TRBV6-6 | . | CATGQTYNSPLHF | TGTGCCACCGGTCAGACTTATAATTCACCCCTCCACTTT
TRBD1 | 15 | TRBJ1-5 | TRBV18 | . | CASSPIGQGNQPQHF | TGTGCCAGCTCACCGATCGGACAGGGCAATCAGCCCCAGCATTTT
. | 14 | TRBJ1-1 | TRBV5-1 | . | CASSTGGSNTEAFF | TGCGCCAGCAGCACTGGAGGAAGTAACACTGAAGCTTTCTTT
. | 13 | TRBJ2-3 | TRBV10-3 | few | CAISDWGPNTQYF | TGTGCCATCAGTGATTGGGGGCCAAATACGCAGTATTTT
TRBD2 | 16 | TRBJ2-1 | TRBV11-2 | . | CASSSPTSGGFNEQFF | TGTGCCAGCAGCTCGCCGACTAGCGGGGGGTTCAATGAGCAGTTCTTC
. | 15 | TRBJ1-4 | TRBV5-1 | . | CASSLSLYSNEKLFF | TGCGCCAGCAGCTTAAGTTTGTACAGTAATGAAAAACTGTTTTTT
. | 12 | TRBJ1-3 | TRBV25-1 | . | CASSEYGETIYF | TGTGCCAGCAGTGAATACGGGGAAACCATATATTTT
. | 14 | TRBJ1-4 | TRBV28 | . | CASSAGRSNEKLFF | TGTGCCAGCAGTGCGGGACGCTCTAATGAAAAACTGTTTTTT
. | 12 | TRBJ2-5 | TRBV5-4 | . | CASRLNQETQYF | TGTGCCAGCAGACTGAACCAAGAGACCCAGTACTTC
TRBD2 | 18 | TRBJ2-1 | TRBV9 | . | CASSAGLAGGRSYNEQFF | TGTGCCAGCAGCGCCGGACTAGCGGGGGGGCGGTCCTACAATGAGCAGTTCTTC
TRBD2 | 13 | TRBJ2-5 | TRBV9 | . | CASSGLAGGTQYF | TGTGCCAGCAGCGGACTAGCGGGGGGGACCCAGTACTTC
TRBD2 | 15 | TRBJ2-2 | TRBV7-3 | . | CASSPAGGRTGELFF | TGTGCCAGCAGCCCGGCGGGGGGGCGGACCGGGGAGCTGTTTTTT
. | 13 | TRBJ1-5 | TRBV7-9 | . | CSSSFQGNQPQHF | TGTTCCAGCAGCTTCCAGGGGAATCAGCCCCAGCATTTT
. | 13 | TRBJ1-1 | TRBV6-1 | . | CASRTVRGTEAFF | TGTGCCAGCAGGACGGTCAGGGGCACTGAAGCTTTCTTT
. | 15 | TRBJ1-2 | TRBV4-1 | . | CASSLGLSGGYGYTF | TGCGCCAGCAGCCTCGGTCTATCAGGAGGCTATGGCTACACCTTC
. | 14 | TRBJ1-1 | TRBV29-1 | . | CSVEDNRGRGPAFF | TGCAGCGTTGAAGATAACCGGGGTCGGGGTCCAGCTTTCTTT
. | 12 | TRBJ1-2 | TRBV5-4 | . | CASSPGEYGYTF | TGTGCCAGCAGCCCGGGTGAATATGGCTACACCTTC
. | 14 | TRBJ2-3 | TRBV7-3 | . | CASSSGGSTDTQYF | TGTGCCAGCAGCTCAGGGGGGAGCACAGATACGCAGTATTTT
TRBD2 | 19 | TRBJ2-1 | TRBV4-1 | . | CASSQVLAGGVSPYNEQFF | TGCGCCAGCAGCCAAGTTCTAGCGGGGGGAGTCTCTCCATACAATGAGCAGTTCTTC
TRBD1 | 15 | TRBJ2-5 | TRBV2 | once | CASSEARRQGETQYF | TGTGCCAGCAGTGAAGCGAGGAGACAGGGGGAGACCCAGTACTTC
TRBD1 | 16 | TRBJ2-1 | TRBV9 | . | CASSDGAGTGRHEQFF | TGTGCCAGCAGCGATGGGGCCGGGACAGGGAGACATGAGCAGTTCTTC
. | 14 | TRBJ2-3 | TRBV4-2 | . | CASSPGLPGDTQYF | TGTGCCAGTAGTCCGGGACTGCCCGGAGATACGCAGTATTTT
TRBD2 | 13 | TRBJ2-4 | TRBV5-6 | . | CASTLGRGNIQYF | TGTGCCAGCACCCTGGGGCGGGGGAACATTCAGTACTTC
TRBD1 | 16 | TRBJ2-5 | TRBV9 | . | CASSLTGQGEGKTQYF | TGTGCCAGCAGCTTGACCGGACAGGGGGAAGGAAAGACCCAGTACTTC
. | 13 | TRBJ2-7 | TRBV27 | . | CASSLGRPYEQYF | TGTGCCAGCAGTTTAGGGCGCCCCTACGAGCAGTACTTC
. | 14 | TRBJ2-5 | TRBV5-8 | . | CASSYRQPQETQYF | TGTGCCAGCAGCTATAGACAACCCCAAGAGACCCAGTACTTC
TRBD1 | 16 | TRBJ1-3 | TRBV29-1 | . | CSVVGQGHVSENTIYF | TGCAGCGTGGTGGGACAGGGGCATGTGTCGGAAAACACCATATATTTT
. | 14 | TRBJ2-5 | TRBV5-6 | few | CASSRTGPQETQYF | TGTGCCAGCAGCAGAACAGGGCCCCAAGAGACCCAGTACTTC
. | 13 | TRBJ1-1 | TRBV6-1 | . | CASSPGRVTEAFF | TGTGCCAGCAGTCCGGGCAGGGTGACTGAAGCTTTCTTT
TRBD2 | 13 | TRBJ2-5 | TRBV6-1 | few | CASSKRGEETQYF | TGTGCCAGCAGTAAGCGGGGGGAAGAGACCCAGTACTTC
. | 16 | TRBJ1-1 | TRBV7-9 | . | CASSFQGDHILGKAFF | TGTGCCAGCAGCTTCCAGGGCGACCACATTCTGGGTAAAGCTTTCTTT
TRBD2 | 16 | TRBJ2-5 | TRBV11-3 | once | CASSAGLAGAQETQYF | TGTGCCAGCAGCGCGGGACTAGCGGGGGCCCAAGAGACCCAGTACTTC
TRBD2 | 19 | TRBJ2-1 | TRBV7-8 | once | CASSFSGLQRGGRVDEQFF | TGTGCCAGCAGCTTTAGCGGTTTGCAGCGGGGGGGCCGAGTGGATGAGCAGTTCTTC
. | 17 | TRBJ1-2 | TRBV9 | . | CASSAGGREIVGYGYTF | TGTGCCAGCAGCGCTGGAGGGCGCGAAATAGTCGGCTATGGCTACACCTTC
TRBD1 | 17 | TRBJ2-7 | TRBV7-8 | . | CASSLTPSAGGLYEQYF | TGTGCCAGCAGCTTAACCCCGTCGGCAGGGGGTCTTTACGAGCAGTACTTC
TRBD1 | 13 | TRBJ2-7 | TRBV7-2 | few | CASSRDRVNEQYF | TGTGCCAGCAGCAGGGACAGGGTTAACGAGCAGTACTTC
. | 17 | TRBJ1-4 | TRBV7-9 | . | CASSQVWGGGVNEKLFF | TGTGCCAGCAGCCAAGTATGGGGCGGCGGGGTTAATGAAAAACTGTTTTTT
TRBD1 | 16 | TRBJ1-2 | TRBV5-1 | . | CASSLGGGQGLGGYTF | TGCGCCAGCAGCTTGGGAGGGGGACAGGGCCTTGGGGGCTACACCTTC
. | 15 | TRBJ2-7 | TRBV5-1 | . | CASSPDQGRSYEQYF | TGCGCCAGCAGTCCGGACCAGGGGCGGTCCTACGAGCAGTACTTC
. | 15 | TRBJ1-3 | TRBV2 | many | CASSFGTDEGNTIYF | TGTGCCAGCAGTTTTGGTACAGATGAGGGAAACACCATATATTTT
. | 15 | TRBJ1-1 | TRBV7-8 | . | CASSPRASDHTEAFF | TGTGCCAGCAGCCCGAGGGCCTCTGACCACACTGAAGCTTTCTTT